This T cell receptor beta chain was recorded in a study of CD8+CD57+ T cells in acquired aplastic anemia. For the study at large: Sorted CD4+ and CD8+ cells gave an average of roughly 3 ug of DNA. Whole-study results and caveats: Patients and controls were found to share more than 25 CD8+ CDR3 sequences.

CDR1 and CDR2 from the germline V gene are MNHEY and SMNVEV (reference sequence). CDR3 length: 13 residues. Trimming took 5 bases from V and 4 from J, leaving 9 bases between them. A note on this clonotype: Its target is not known.

Profiling of TCR beta VDJ combinations and CDR3 sequences used genomic DNA as template. Using its own MiXCR run on the reads, TCRdb lists one record per CDR3 protein. The table has about 110,000 distinct CDR3 sequences, approximately 49% seen once. The origin of this receptor is a human donor in good health, serving as a control. Source material: sorted CD4+, CD8+, or CD8+CD57+ T cells (not recorded which) from PBMCs. V and J are TRBV27 and TRBJ1-5; tentatively, D is TRBD1 (5 bases). Here the CDR3 DNA reads TGTGCCAGCAGTGGGGCTTATAATCAGCCCCAGCATTTT. This encodes CASSGAYNQPQHF.